Listed below are T cell receptor beta chains from one sample, sequenced in a study of immune characteristics of hereditary and idiopathic chronic pancreatitis. Sequenced by immunoSEQ multiplex PCR; TCRdb stores in-frame clones only, minus some. The repertoire includes around 2,000 clones, roughly 73% of them detected once, and around 17% sits in the top ten. Specimen: pancreas tissue with idiopathic chronic pancreatitis. The receptors originated from a human donor with chronic pancreatitis. The CDR3 runs from the conserved cysteine through the conserved F or W. The D gene is left open where the match is weak. Rows give clone size only sometimes, using once, few, many, or a class for an expanded clone.

clone size	V gene	J gene	D gene	CDR3 protein	CDR3 DNA
.	TRBV9	TRBJ2-7	TRBD2	CASSRGGAQHEQYF	TGTGCCAGCAGCCGGGGGGGGGCACAGCACGAGCAGTACTTC
.	TRBV2	TRBJ2-7	.	CASSAGSSQYF	TGTGCCAGCAGCGCAGGGTCGTCCCAGTACTTC
.	TRBV2	TRBJ2-4	TRBD1	CASSRDSKNIQYF	TGTGCCAGCAGTAGGGACAGCAAAAACATTCAGTACTTC
.	TRBV19	TRBJ2-1	TRBD2	CASSISGGPHEQFF	TGTGCCAGTAGTATAAGCGGGGGGCCCCATGAGCAGTTCTTC
.	TRBV6-2/TRBV6-3	TRBJ2-6	.	CASSWDSGANVLTF	TGTGCCAGCAGTTGGGACTCTGGGGCCAACGTCCTGACTTTC
once	TRBV7-9	TRBJ2-7	TRBD1	CASSLFLDRGSEQYF	TGTGCCAGCAGCTTATTTTTAGACAGGGGCAGCGAGCAGTACTTC
.	TRBV5-6	TRBJ2-6	.	CASSPWESGANVLTF	TGTGCCAGCAGCCCATGGGAGTCTGGGGCCAACGTCCTGACTTTC
.	TRBV4-2	TRBJ2-7	TRBD2	CASSQALAGEPREQYF	TGTGCCAGCAGCCAAGCTTTAGCGGGAGAACCGAGGGAGCAGTACTTC
.	TRBV7-2	TRBJ1-5	.	CASSFDSGNQPQHF	TGTGCCAGCAGCTTCGACAGTGGCAATCAGCCCCAGCATTTT
.	TRBV30	TRBJ1-2	TRBD1	CAWAGTAYGYTF	TGTGCCTGGGCCGGGACAGCCTATGGCTACACCTTC
.	TRBV4-3	TRBJ1-5	TRBD1	CASSQDLGQADQPQHF	TGCGCCAGCAGCCAAGATTTGGGACAGGCCGATCAGCCCCAGCATTTT
.	TRBV7-2	TRBJ1-6	TRBD1	CASSPFAQGVNSPLHF	TGTGCCAGCAGCCCCTTTGCCCAGGGGGTGAATTCACCCCTCCACTTT
few	TRBV9	TRBJ2-1	TRBD2	CASSRTSGDDSYNEQFF	TGTGCCAGCAGTAGGACTAGCGGGGACGACTCCTACAATGAGCAGTTCTTC
large	TRBV28	TRBJ1-2	.	CASQMEGGEGYTF	TGTGCCAGCCAAATGGAGGGGGGGGAGGGCTACACCTTC
.	TRBV3-1/TRBV3-2	TRBJ1-5	.	CASSQIPSSNQPQHF	TGTGCCAGCAGCCAAATTCCGAGTAGCAATCAGCCCCAGCATTTT
.	TRBV6-2/TRBV6-3	TRBJ1-2	TRBD1	CASSFLTTGGAANYGYTF	TGTGCCAGCAGTTTCTTGACGACAGGGGGAGCTGCTAACTATGGCTACACCTTC
.	TRBV4-2	TRBJ2-5	TRBD2	CASSQVISGGAGGETQYF	TGTGCCAGCAGCCAAGTCATTAGCGGGGGGGCCGGCGGAGAGACCCAGTACTTC
once	TRBV9	TRBJ2-1	TRBD2	CASSGSGRGDYNEQFF	TGTGCCAGCAGCGGGAGCGGGAGGGGGGACTACAATGAGCAGTTCTTC
once	TRBV20-1	TRBJ2-5	.	CSAATQETQYF	TGCAGTGCTGCAACCCAAGAGACCCAGTACTTC
.	TRBV5-5	TRBJ1-3	.	CASLPGGRGNTIYF	TGTGCCAGCTTACCGGGTGGTCGAGGAAACACCATATATTTT
.	TRBV30	TRBJ1-1	.	CAWSKGGFGEAFF	TGTGCCTGGAGTAAGGGAGGGTTCGGCGAAGCTTTCTTT
.	TRBV5-1	TRBJ2-1	.	CASSSISSYNEQFF	TGCGCCAGCAGCTCGATAAGCTCCTACAATGAGCAGTTCTTC
.	TRBV7-2	TRBJ1-3	.	CASSLVGQGSGNTIYF	TGTGCCAGCAGCTTAGTAGGGCAGGGGAGTGGAAACACCATATATTTT
.	TRBV7-6	TRBJ2-3	.	CASGLGNLDTQYF	TGTGCCAGCGGCTTGGGGAATTTGGATACGCAGTATTTT
.	TRBV30	TRBJ2-7	.	CAWSKGTPPYEQYF	TGTGCCTGGAGTAAGGGGACCCCTCCCTACGAGCAGTACTTC
.	TRBV7-9	TRBJ1-4	.	CASSLIQTEFNEKLFF	TGTGCCAGCAGCTTAATCCAGACAGAATTTAATGAAAAACTGTTTTTT
.	TRBV7-2	TRBJ1-4	.	CASSLGEANEKLFF	TGTGCCAGCAGCTTGGGGGAGGCTAATGAAAAACTGTTTTTT
.	TRBV28	TRBJ1-5	.	CATTRPGVGDSNQPQHF	TGTGCCACGACACGACCGGGGGTGGGGGATAGCAATCAGCCCCAGCATTTT
.	TRBV9	TRBJ2-3	TRBD2	CASSVARTSGDSRTQYF	TGTGCCAGCAGCGTAGCCCGGACTAGCGGGGACTCGCGGACGCAGTATTTT
.	TRBV4-3	TRBJ1-1	.	CASSQVGGNTEAFF	TGCGCCAGCAGCCAAGTAGGGGGGAACACTGAAGCTTTCTTT
.	TRBV28	TRBJ1-1	TRBD1	CASSLRDGRGGAFF	TGTGCCAGCAGTTTAAGGGATGGCAGGGGGGGAGCTTTCTTT
.	TRBV30	TRBJ1-1	TRBD1	CAWSPQGAYTEAFF	TGTGCCTGGAGCCCACAGGGGGCTTACACTGAAGCTTTCTTT
.	TRBV4-2	TRBJ2-1	.	CASSQVRGETYNEQFF	TGTGCCAGCAGCCAAGTCCGGGGCGAAACCTACAATGAGCAGTTCTTC
.	TRBV7-9	TRBJ1-2	.	CASTWLDSYGYTF	TGTGCCAGCACCTGGCTGGACTCCTATGGCTACACCTTC
.	TRBV6-5	TRBJ2-3	TRBD1	CASRDRGQADTQYF	TGTGCCAGCCGAGACAGGGGGCAAGCAGATACGCAGTATTTT
.	TRBV29-1	TRBJ2-5	.	CSVVTGKETQYF	TGCAGCGTCGTCACCGGGAAAGAGACCCAGTACTTC
large	TRBV4-3	TRBJ2-1	.	CASSSAGADEQFF	TGCGCCAGCAGCTCTGCGGGGGCTGATGAGCAGTTCTTC
.	TRBV5-6	TRBJ2-5	TRBD2	CASSLLAKREGGETQYF	TGTGCCAGCAGCCTGCTTGCGAAGCGGGAGGGCGGAGAGACCCAGTACTTC
.	TRBV7-2	TRBJ1-6	.	CASSLGWAAGRPLHF	TGTGCCAGCAGCTTAGGATGGGCGGCTGGTCGACCCCTCCACTTT
few	TRBV5-6	TRBJ1-5	.	CASSLWDGGEVQPQHF	TGTGCCAGCAGCTTGTGGGACGGGGGGGAGGTTCAGCCCCAGCATTTT
.	TRBV5-6	TRBJ2-1	TRBD1	CASSLLGTGESVEQFF	TGTGCCAGCAGCTTGTTAGGGACAGGGGAATCGGTGGAGCAGTTCTTC
.	TRBV5-5	TRBJ1-1	.	CASTLDLNTEAFF	TGTGCCAGCACCTTGGACCTGAACACTGAAGCTTTCTTT
.	TRBV19	TRBJ2-1	TRBD2	CASSPGLAGEQFF	TGTGCCAGTAGCCCTGGACTAGCAGGTGAGCAGTTCTTC